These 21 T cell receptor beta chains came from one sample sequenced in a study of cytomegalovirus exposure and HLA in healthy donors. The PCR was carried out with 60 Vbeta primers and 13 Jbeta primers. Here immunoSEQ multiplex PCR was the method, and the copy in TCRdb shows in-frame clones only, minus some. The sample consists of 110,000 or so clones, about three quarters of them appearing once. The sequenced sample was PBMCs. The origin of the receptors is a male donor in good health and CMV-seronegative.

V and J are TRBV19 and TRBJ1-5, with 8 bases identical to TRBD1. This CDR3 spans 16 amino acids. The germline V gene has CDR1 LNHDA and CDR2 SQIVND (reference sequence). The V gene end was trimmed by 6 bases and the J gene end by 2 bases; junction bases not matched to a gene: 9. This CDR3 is CASREQGTGGNQPQHF. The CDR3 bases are TGTGCCAGTAGGGAACAGGGGACAGGAGGCAATCAGCCCCAGCATTTT.

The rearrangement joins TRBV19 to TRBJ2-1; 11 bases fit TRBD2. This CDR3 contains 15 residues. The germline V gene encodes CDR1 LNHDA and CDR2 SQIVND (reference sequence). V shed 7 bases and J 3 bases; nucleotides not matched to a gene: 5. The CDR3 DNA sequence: TGTGCCAGTAACCCCGGGACTAGCGGCTACAATGAGCAGTTCTTC. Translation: CASNPGTSGYNEQFF.

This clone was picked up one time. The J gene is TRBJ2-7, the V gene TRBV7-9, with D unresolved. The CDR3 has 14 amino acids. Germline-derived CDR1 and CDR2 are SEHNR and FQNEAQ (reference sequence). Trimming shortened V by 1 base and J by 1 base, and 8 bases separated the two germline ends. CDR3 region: CASSLGVRSYEQYF. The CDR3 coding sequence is TGTGCCAGCAGCTTAGGGGTCAGGTCCTACGAGCAGTACTTC.

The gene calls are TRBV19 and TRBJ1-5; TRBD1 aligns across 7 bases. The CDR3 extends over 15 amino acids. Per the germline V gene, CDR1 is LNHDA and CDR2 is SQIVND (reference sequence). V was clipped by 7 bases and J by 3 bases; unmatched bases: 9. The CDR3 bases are TGTGCCAGTAAAACCGGGACAGCAAACAATCAGCCCCAGCATTTT. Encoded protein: CASKTGTANNQPQHF.

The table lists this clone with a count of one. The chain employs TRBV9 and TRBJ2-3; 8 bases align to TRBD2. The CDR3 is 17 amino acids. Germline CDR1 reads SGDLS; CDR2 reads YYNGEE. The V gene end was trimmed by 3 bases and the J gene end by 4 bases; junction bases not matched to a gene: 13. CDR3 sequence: CASSAGQGAGAPDTQYF. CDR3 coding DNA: TGTGCCAGCAGCGCCGGCCAGGGAGCGGGAGCCCCAGATACGCAGTATTTT.

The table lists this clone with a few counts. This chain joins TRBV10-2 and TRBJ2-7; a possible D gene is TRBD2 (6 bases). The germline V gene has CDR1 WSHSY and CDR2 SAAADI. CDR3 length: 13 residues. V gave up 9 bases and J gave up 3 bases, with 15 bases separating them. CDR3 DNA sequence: TGCGCCAGTGAGGGAGGACTCCACTACGAGCAGTACTTC. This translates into CASEGGLHYEQYF.

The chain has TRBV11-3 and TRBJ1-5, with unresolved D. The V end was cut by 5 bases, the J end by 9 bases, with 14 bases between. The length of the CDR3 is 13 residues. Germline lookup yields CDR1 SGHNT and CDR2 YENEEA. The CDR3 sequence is CASSPPGGGPQHF. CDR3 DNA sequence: TGTGCCAGCAGCCCGCCGGGTGGAGGGCCCCAGCATTTT. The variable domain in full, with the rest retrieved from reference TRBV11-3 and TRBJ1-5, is EAGVVQSPRYKIIEKKQPVAFWCNPISGHNTLYWYLQNLGQGPELLIRYENEEAVDDSQLPKDRFSAERLKGVDSTLKIQPAELGDSAVYLCASSPPGGGPQHFGDGTRLSIL.

The CDR3 spells CASSVGQGVYGYTF. In DNA, the CDR3 is TGTGCCAGTAGTGTGGGACAGGGGGTCTATGGCTACACCTTC. The V gene is TRBV19, the J gene TRBJ1-2; 11 bases match TRBD1. This CDR3 has 14 amino acids. Germline loops: CDR1 LNHDA, CDR2 SQIVND (reference sequence). Unmatched junction bases numbered 3, after V lost 5 bases and J lost 4 bases.

The CDR3 DNA sequence: TGCGCCAGCACCTCCGGTGGGACAGGATCGAGCACAGATACGCAGTATTTT. Its translation: CASTSGGTGSSTDTQYF. The chain uses TRBV4-1 and TRBJ2-3; the match to TRBD1 covers 8 bases. Germline V CDR1 and CDR2: MGHRA, YSYEKL. The CDR3 spans 17 residues. Trimming removed 7 bases from V and 0 bases from J; junction bases left unmatched: 12.

CDR3 residues: CASSVGTSGGTYEQYF. The CDR3 coding sequence is TGTGCCAGCAGCGTTGGGACTAGCGGCGGTACCTACGAGCAGTACTTC. The rearrangement uses TRBV9 and TRBJ2-7; TRBD2 agrees at 11 bases. J lost 2 bases, V lost 2 bases, and 6 bases had no gene match. Germline CDR1 reads SGDLS; CDR2 reads YYNGEE. This CDR3 is 16 amino acids long.

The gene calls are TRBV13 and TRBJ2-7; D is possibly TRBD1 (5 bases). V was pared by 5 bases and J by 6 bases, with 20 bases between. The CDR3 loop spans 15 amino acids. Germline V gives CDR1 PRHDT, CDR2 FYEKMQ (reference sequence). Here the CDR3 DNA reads TGTGCCAGCAGCCTCCAGGGTGGGTTTGTGAGCGAGCAGTACTTC. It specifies CASSLQGGFVSEQYF.

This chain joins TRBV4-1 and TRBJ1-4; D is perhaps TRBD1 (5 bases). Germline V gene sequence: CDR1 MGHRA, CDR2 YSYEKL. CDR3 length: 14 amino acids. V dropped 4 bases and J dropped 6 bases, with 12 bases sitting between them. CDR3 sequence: CASSPWGGDEKLFF. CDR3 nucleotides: TGCGCCAGCAGCCCATGGGGGGGAGATGAAAAACTGTTTTTT.

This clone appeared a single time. In nucleotides, the CDR3 is TGCGCCAGCAGCTTGCTCCCGAACACCGGGGAGCTGTTTTTT. It translates to CASSLLPNTGELFF. The chain combines TRBV5-1 with TRBJ2-2; D not certain. CDR3 length: 14 amino acids. CDR1 SGHRS and CDR2 YFSETQ come from the germline V gene. V dropped 1 base and J dropped 0 bases, with 4 bases sitting between them.

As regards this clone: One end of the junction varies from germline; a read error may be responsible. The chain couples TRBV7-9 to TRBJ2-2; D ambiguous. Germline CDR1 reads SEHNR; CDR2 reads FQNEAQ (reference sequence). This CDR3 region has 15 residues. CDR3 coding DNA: TGTTCCAGCAGCCACCAGCGACTTGGGACCGGGGAGCTGTTTTTT. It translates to CSSSHQRLGTGELFF. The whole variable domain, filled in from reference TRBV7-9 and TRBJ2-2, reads DTGVSQNPRHKITKRGQNVTFRCDPISEHNRLYWYRQTLGQGPEFLTYFQNEAQLEKSRLLSDRFSAERPKGSFSTLEIQRTEQGDSAMYLCSSSHQRLGTGELFFGEGSRLTVL.

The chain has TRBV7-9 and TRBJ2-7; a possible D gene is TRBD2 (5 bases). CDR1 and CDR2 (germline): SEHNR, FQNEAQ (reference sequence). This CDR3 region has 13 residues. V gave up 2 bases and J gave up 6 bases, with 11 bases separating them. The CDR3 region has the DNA TGTGCCAGCAGCTTAATCGGGATGAGCGAGCAGTACTTC. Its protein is CASSLIGMSEQYF.

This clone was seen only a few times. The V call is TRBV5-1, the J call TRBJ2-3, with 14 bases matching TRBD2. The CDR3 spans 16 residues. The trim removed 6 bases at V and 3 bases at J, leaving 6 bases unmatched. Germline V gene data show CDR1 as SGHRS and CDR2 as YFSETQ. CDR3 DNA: TGCGCCAGCACCCAGGGACTAGCGGGAGAAACAGATACGCAGTATTTT. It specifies CASTQGLAGETDTQYF.

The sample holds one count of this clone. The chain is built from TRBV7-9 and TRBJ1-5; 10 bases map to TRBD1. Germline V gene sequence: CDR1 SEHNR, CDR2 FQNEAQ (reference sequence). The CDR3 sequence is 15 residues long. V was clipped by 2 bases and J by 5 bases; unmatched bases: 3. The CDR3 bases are TGTGCCAGCAGCTTATCCGGGACAGGGGATCAGCCCCAGCATTTT. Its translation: CASSLSGTGDQPQHF.

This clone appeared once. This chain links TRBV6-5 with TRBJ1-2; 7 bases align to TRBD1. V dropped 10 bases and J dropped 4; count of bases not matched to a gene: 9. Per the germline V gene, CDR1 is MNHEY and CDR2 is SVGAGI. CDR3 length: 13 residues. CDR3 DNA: TGTGCCACCAGCCGGGACAGCCCCTATGGCTACACCTTC. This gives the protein CATSRDSPYGYTF.

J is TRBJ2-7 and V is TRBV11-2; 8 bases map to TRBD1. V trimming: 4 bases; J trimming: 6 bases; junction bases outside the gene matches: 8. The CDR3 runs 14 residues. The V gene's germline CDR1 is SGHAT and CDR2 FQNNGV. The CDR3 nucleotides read TGTGCCAGCAGCTCCGGGACAGGTGATAGCGAGCAGTACTTC. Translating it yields CASSSGTGDSEQYF.

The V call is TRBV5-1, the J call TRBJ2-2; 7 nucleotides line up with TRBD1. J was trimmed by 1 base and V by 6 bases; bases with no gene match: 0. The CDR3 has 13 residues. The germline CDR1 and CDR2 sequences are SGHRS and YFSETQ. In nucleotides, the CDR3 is TGCGCCAGCACAGGGGGGAACACCGGGGAGCTGTTTTTT. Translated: CASTGGNTGELFF.

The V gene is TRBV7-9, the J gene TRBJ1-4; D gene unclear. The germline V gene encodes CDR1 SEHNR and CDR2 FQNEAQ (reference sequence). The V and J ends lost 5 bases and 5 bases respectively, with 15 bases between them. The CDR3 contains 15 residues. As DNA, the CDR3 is TGTGCCAGCAGCGACAAGTTGGGAGAAAATGAAAAACTGTTTTTT. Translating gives CASSDKLGENEKLFF.